This T cell receptor beta chain was documented in a study of tissue T cells after allogeneic stem cell transplantation (dated by TCRdb to between 2021 and 2024). About the study as a whole: The study profiled TCR beta repertoires across many tissues from research autopsies of patients with and without GVHD, plus mouse models of GVHD. The human arm was a prospective observational study without blinding or randomization.

The study at large found these results: Few T cell clones were found to be shared across patients, but shared repertoire signatures across patients were revealed in a tissue-specific fashion by motif-based clustering. Within patients, how anatomically similar the tissues were was a key factor in shaping TCR repertoire composition, regardless of disease or transplant status. The study did not establish which tissue TCRs were alloreactive or antigen-specific, and some clones may have been host cells that persisted. Sampling depth was acknowledged as a limitation, and the patient cohort was both small and clinically heterogeneous. In both patients and mice, only a limited portion of the TCR repertoire detected in tissues was captured by blood and spleen T cells.

The time point label for this specimen denotes: mouse harvest day 7 after allogeneic transplant. Mouse grafts consisting of 10^7 T-cell-depleted bone marrow cells combined with 10^6 splenic CD5+ T cells were administered by tail vein injection. A major MHC-mismatch B6 (H2b) into BALB/c (H2d) model was used to model mouse GVHD, and tissues were profiled at day 7 or 14. Mouse tissues and retro-orbital blood were harvested on day 7 or 14 post-transplant using separate sterile tools per animal; livers were flushed beforehand. Before genomic DNA was isolated with the DNeasy Blood & Tissue Kit, mouse tissues were minced with razor blades in buffered saline. The library was prepared using the immunoSEQ multiplex PCR assay. TCRbeta CDR3 sequencing was done by Adaptive Biotechnologies at survey depth, reporting CDR3 sequences, V/J genes, productive frequency and template counts. TCR beta CDR3 regions were amplified from genomic DNA rather than RNA. In the original analysis: Jensen-Shannon divergence served to quantify pairwise repertoire overlap between tissues, with 0 meaning identical and 1 meaning complete divergence. Tissues were grouped by single-linkage agglomerative hierarchical clustering of pairwise JSD values, and the clustering results were shown as dendrograms. All patient samples were analyzed with GLIPH2 using simulation_depth 1000, kmer_min_depth 3 and cdr3_length_cutoff 8, and only groups containing more than two unique CDR3s were kept. A standardized tissue-overlap score was calculated by extrapolating Jaccard GLIPH-group overlap across patients to a standard repertoire size of 1000 clones. Linear mixed-effect models, with tissue as a fixed effect and individual as a random effect, were used to test how diversity related to clinical or experimental variables. As stored in TCRdb, this immuneACCESS dataset retains in-frame rearrangements with V and J assigned. A fraction of the clones does not appear; measured against another copy, unresolved V genes explain less than half of the discrepancy, and the remainder lacks a known reason. V and J calls and clone size follow that table, whereas D and trimming were derived from the DNA. Across this sample there are approximately 5,000 clones, with roughly half seen only once. About 10% of the sample lies in the top ten.

This clone was found once. Its target antigen remains unknown. This receptor came from a mouse, so its gene names and germline sequences are mouse ones too. The read stops 1 residue short of the end of the CDR3; the missing end is completed from the germline J gene. From cysteine to phenylalanine, the CDR3 is 15 amino acids long. The DNA shown is the part of the CDR3 that was read: 42 bases, in frame from base 1. Looking up the germline V gene (reference sequence) yields CDR1 FNHDT and CDR2 SITEND. For this chain, trimming is 5 bases at the V end and 0 bases at the J end, and the number of junction bases without a gene match is 1.

The sequence links TRBV19 to TRBJ2-2; 10 central nucleotides agree with TRBD2. Specimen: gut tissue. The source is a female BALB/c mouse given C57BL/6 T cells with graft-versus-host disease after an allogeneic hematopoietic cell transplant. CDR3 loop: CASRTGGANTGQLYF. The DNA read from the CDR3 is TGTGCCAGCAGAACTGGGGGGGCAAACACCGGGCAGCTCTAC.